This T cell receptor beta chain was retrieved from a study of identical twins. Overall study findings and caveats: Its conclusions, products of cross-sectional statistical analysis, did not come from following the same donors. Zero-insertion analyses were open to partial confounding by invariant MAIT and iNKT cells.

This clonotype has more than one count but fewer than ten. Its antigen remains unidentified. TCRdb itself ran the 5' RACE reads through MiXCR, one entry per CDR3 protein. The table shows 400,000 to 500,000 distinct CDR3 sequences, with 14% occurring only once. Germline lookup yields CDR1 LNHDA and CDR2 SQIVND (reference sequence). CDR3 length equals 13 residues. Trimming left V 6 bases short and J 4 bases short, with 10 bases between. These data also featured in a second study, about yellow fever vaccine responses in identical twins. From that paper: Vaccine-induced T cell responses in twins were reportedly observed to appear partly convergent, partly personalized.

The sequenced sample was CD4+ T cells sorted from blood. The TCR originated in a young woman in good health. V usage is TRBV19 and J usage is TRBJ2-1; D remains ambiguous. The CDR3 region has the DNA TGTGCCAGTAGCCGTACGGGTTACAATGAGCAGTTCTTC. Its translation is CASSRTGYNEQFF.